This paragraph covers one T cell receptor beta chain sequence. Antigen: not known. The data are from a study of T cell repertoires in ileal Crohn's disease. Study information: Operated complications were stricturing disease (about 60%) and penetrating disease (approximately 39%). Biopsies of the neoterminal ileum at postoperative colonoscopy form M6 samples.

Whole-study results and caveats: Postoperative endoscopy occurred within one year, median about 6.9 months.

Only in-frame clones appear in the TCRdb table, and some are missing; sequencing was by immunoSEQ multiplex PCR. The repertoire holds about 10,000 clones, with around 79% as singletons. CDR3 size: 14 residues. CDR1 and CDR2 (germline): LNHDA, SQIVND (reference sequence). Trimming took off 6 bases at V and 0 bases at J, with 8 bases between the two ends. Noted time point: neoterminal ileum biopsy at postoperative endoscopy, about 6 months after surgery. Adults with ileal or ileocolonic Crohn's disease and an indication for resection were eligible. Sequencing was performed on ileal tissue. The chain has TRBV19 and TRBJ2-2; possible D gene TRBD2, 5 bases. The TCR comes from an adult with Crohn's disease. CDR3 region: CASRVAPNTGELFF. For the CDR3, the DNA is TGTGCCAGTAGAGTAGCGCCGAACACCGGGGAGCTGTTTTTT.